Included here is one T cell receptor beta chain sequence, with context. Its antigen is not known. Using immunoSEQ multiplex PCR, the repertoire was profiled, and TCRdb retains in-frame clones only, with some absent. This table holds 44,000 or so clones, 80% to 85% found once. As to time point: week 35, safety follow-up. Every vaccine dose comprised 300 ug of mutant IDH1 20-mer peptide plus topical imiquimod. Trimming stripped 3 bases from V and 3 bases from J, with 14 bases between. CDR3 size: 15 residues. CDR1 and CDR2 (germline): KGHSH, LQKENI. The data stem from a study of a mutant IDH1 vaccine in newly diagnosed glioma. Study-wide context: The treated group averaged roughly 40 years old and was 62.5% male, roughly 40% female. The earlier regimen, radiotherapy, temozolomide, or both, was most often both. General observations from the study: Pseudoprogression apparently lacked any relation to changes in top peripheral T cell clonotypes. Induction of immune responses by the vaccine occurred in approximately 93% of patients.

Sequences were derived from PBMCs, sampled from a glioma patient whose treatment included an IDH1 peptide vaccine. This chain links TRBV18 with TRBJ1-2; a weak D match, TRBD1 (5 bases). The receptor was isolated from a woman aged 40-49 years with glioma. Some clones in this sample may be carry-over from other donors' samples. The CDR3 loop is CASSPTGGVDYGYTF. CDR3 DNA sequence: TGTGCCAGCTCACCTACCGGGGGGGTCGACTATGGCTACACCTTC.